The clone carrying this T cell receptor (beta chain) was recorded once. The data derive from a study of blood T cell repertoires in COVID-19. Study-wide context: Whether acute or convalescent, the COVID-19 samples came from the United States, Italy and Spain. PBMCs, B-cell-depleted T cells, or T cells provided the cDNA or gDNA that made up the material.

V lost 8 bases and J 0 bases, leaving 10 bases between the germline ends. This CDR3 contains 14 residues. The germline V gene encodes CDR1 WSHSY and CDR2 SAAADI. Original processing notes: Cell counts per sample came from amplifying reference gene primers. Method: immunoSEQ multiplex PCR; TCRdb's copy keeps in-frame clones and lacks some. D and trimming come from the DNA, and the V and J calls and clone size come from that table. The sample lists about 200,000 clones, roughly 75% occurring once. Sequenced input: peripheral blood. The chain employs TRBV10-2 and TRBJ2-2; D may be TRBD1 (5 bases). This TCR was recovered from a woman aged 70 to 79 with acute or convalescent COVID-19. The CDR3: CASRTTANTGELFF. The CDR3 DNA is TGCGCCAGCCGGACAACTGCGAACACCGGGGAGCTGTTTTTT.